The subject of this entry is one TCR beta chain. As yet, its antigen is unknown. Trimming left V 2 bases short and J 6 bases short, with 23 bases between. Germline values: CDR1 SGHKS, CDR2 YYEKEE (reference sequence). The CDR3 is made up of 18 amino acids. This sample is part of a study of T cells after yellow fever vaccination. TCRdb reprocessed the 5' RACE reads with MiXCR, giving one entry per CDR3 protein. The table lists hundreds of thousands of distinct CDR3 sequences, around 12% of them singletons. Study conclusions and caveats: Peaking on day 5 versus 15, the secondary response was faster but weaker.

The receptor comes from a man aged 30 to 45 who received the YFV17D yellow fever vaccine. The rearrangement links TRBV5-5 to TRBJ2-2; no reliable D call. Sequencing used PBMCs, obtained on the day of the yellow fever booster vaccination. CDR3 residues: CASSFHPEKSRVAGELFF. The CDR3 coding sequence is TGTGCCAGCAGCTTCCACCCCGAAAAAAGTAGGGTGGCCGGGGAGCTGTTTTTT.